This record concerns one T cell receptor (beta chain) sequence. Its specificity is unknown. This record belongs to a study of T cell responses to AZD1222 COVID-19 vaccine. Across the study: Timing groups of about 4 and about 12 weeks for second doses were pooled. Study-level points and caveats: CD4 TCRs covered the whole spike, strongest at regions 160-218 and 743-854.

This table comes from immunoSEQ multiplex PCR, and its TCRdb copy is limited to in-frame clones, with some not included. Counted here are under 150,000 clones, 93% occurring once; the ten biggest clones make up 0.91%. The CDR3 totals 16 residues. In germline, CDR1 is SGHTA, CDR2 FQGNSA. With 1 base removed from V and 4 bases from J, the gap between germline ends came to 17 bases. This TCR derives from an adult in good health. V gene TRBV7-2 combines with J gene TRBJ2-7; perhaps TRBD2 as D (7 bases). The specimen comprised peripheral blood, sampled on day 0 of AZD1222 vaccination. DNA for the CDR3: TGTGCCAGCAGCTTAGGAGGGGGGGCTTACATGTACGAGCAGTACTTC. It codes for CASSLGGGAYMYEQYF.